A single sample gave rise to the 5 T cell receptor beta chains below, sequenced in a study of T cells after yellow fever vaccination. TCRdb called the 5' RACE reads again in MiXCR, with one record for every CDR3 protein. The sample includes a few hundred thousand distinct CDR3 sequences, about 4% of them seen just once. Source: PBMCs, taken 5 days after the yellow fever booster vaccination. These receptors were collected from a man younger than 35 who received the YFV17D yellow fever vaccine.

A word on this clonotype: This may stem from a read error, because a much larger clone lies one nucleotide away. This chain connects TRBV7-9 to TRBJ2-6; D is ambiguous. CDR3 length: 14 residues. Germline loops: CDR1 SEHNR, CDR2 FQNEAQ (reference sequence). Trimming shortened V by 2 bases and J by 2 bases, and 4 bases separated the two germline ends. As DNA, the CDR3 is TGTGCCAGCAGCTTAACCACTGGGGCCAACGTCCTGACTTTC. It specifies CASSLTTGANVLTF.

This clonotype came up a few times. The rearrangement joins TRBV7-9 to TRBJ1-4, with D possibly being TRBD1 (5 bases). With 7 bases removed from V and 7 bases from J, the gap between germline ends came to 7 bases. This CDR3 spans 11 amino acids. CDR1 and CDR2 (germline): SEHNR, FQNEAQ (reference sequence). The CDR3 spells CASNGGEKLFF. CDR3 nucleotides: TGTGCCAGCAACGGGGGTGAAAAACTGTTTTTT.

The table lists this clonotype with a few counts. This rearrangement joins TRBV11-3 to TRBJ2-5; the D is unclear. The CDR3 runs to 14 residues. The V and J ends lost 5 bases and 0 bases respectively, with 10 bases between them. Germline V lookup: CDR1 SGHNT, CDR2 YENEEA. The CDR3 loop reads CASSAPENQETQYF. In DNA, the CDR3 is TGTGCCAGCAGCGCGCCGGAGAACCAAGAGACCCAGTACTTC.

This clonotype was seen many times. This chain links TRBV19 with TRBJ1-5, with TRBD1 as a possible D gene (6 bases). The CDR3 runs 16 residues. The V and J ends lost 4 bases and 0 bases respectively, with 13 bases between them. In germline, CDR1 is LNHDA, CDR2 SQIVND (reference sequence). CDR3 DNA sequence: TGTGCCAGTAGTAGGCCAGGGGATCGTAGCAATCAGCCCCAGCATTTT. Protein: CASSRPGDRSNQPQHF.

The chain has TRBV20-1 and TRBJ2-3; possibly TRBD2 for D (6 bases). This CDR3 contains 12 residues. CDR1 is DFQATT, CDR2 SNEGSKA, per germline (reference sequence). V lost 1 base and J lost 11, with 13 bases in between. The CDR3 here is CSARVGGMGQYF. The CDR3 DNA follows: TGCAGTGCTAGAGTAGGAGGGATGGGGCAGTATTTT.